This TCR beta chain was observed in a study of shared clonotypes between healthy human individuals. Comments on this clone: Its antigen is still unknown.

Between the trimmed V and J ends, which lost 5 bases and 7 bases, there was a span of 24 bases. Germline loops: CDR1 SEHNR, CDR2 FQNEAQ (reference sequence). This CDR3 has 16 amino acids. Generated by immunoSEQ multiplex PCR, the TCRdb table keeps only in-frame clones and is missing some. Of approximately 2,200,000 clones in the sample, 85% to 95% are singletons; the top ten hold roughly 1.8%. Study observations and caveats: The study generally estimated greater richness for naive than memory subsets. A few donors held about 4.6% of naive CD4 clonotypes in common.

Naivety among CD8 cells was defined by CD45RO negativity and positive CCR7 selection, thereby excluding terminally differentiated effector memory CD45RA+ cells. The chain uses TRBV7-9 and TRBJ2-7; D is uncertain. The source material was naive CD8+ T cells from PBMCs. This TCR was recovered from a man between 18 and 29 years old in good health. Some clones in this sample may be carry-over from other donors' samples. CDR3 loop: CASSRNFGQARWEQYF. The CDR3 DNA sequence: TGTGCCAGCAGCAGGAATTTCGGGCAGGCCCGGTGGGAGCAGTACTTC.